These T cell receptor beta chains were read from a single sample in a study of graft-versus-host responses after intestinal transplantation. Clones were sequenced by immunoSEQ multiplex PCR, and TCRdb holds only the in-frame ones, with some missing. The data show approximately 130,000 clones, with approximately 94% seen just once and over 0.15% held by the top ten. These receptors have no known antigen. Here the sequenced sample was unstimulated CD4+ T cells sorted from spleen or lymph node cells, taken before intestinal transplant. These TCRs come from a human donor who received an intestinal transplant. CDR3s include the opening cysteine and the closing phenylalanine or tryptophan. The D gene is left open where the match is weak. Clone size, where shown, is once, few, many, or a class for clones that have expanded.

J: TRBJ1-3; D: .; size: .; V: TRBV11-2; CDR3: CASSSYASHRPSSGNTIYF; DNA: TGTGCCAGCAGCTCCTACGCTTCTCATCGGCCGAGCTCTGGAAACACCATATATTTT
J: TRBJ1-4; D: TRBD1; size: .; V: TRBV28; CDR3: CASRHGDRVEKLFF; DNA: TGTGCCAGCAGGCACGGGGACAGGGTGGAAAAACTGTTTTTT
J: TRBJ2-2; D: TRBD1; size: once; V: TRBV7-3; CDR3: CASSFDRDTGELFF; DNA: TGTGCCAGCAGCTTTGACAGGGACACCGGGGAGCTGTTTTTT
J: TRBJ2-7; D: .; size: .; V: TRBV11-2; CDR3: CASSPRTALSYEQYF; DNA: TGTGCCAGCAGCCCCCGGACAGCACTTTCCTACGAGCAGTACTTC
J: TRBJ1-2; D: .; size: .; V: TRBV29-1; CDR3: CSVESGVIGYTF; DNA: TGCAGCGTTGAATCTGGGGTGATCGGCTACACCTTC
J: TRBJ1-2; D: TRBD1; size: .; V: TRBV7-9; CDR3: CASIKRPGTGGINYGYTF; DNA: TGTGCCAGCATCAAAAGACCCGGGACAGGGGGAATTAACTATGGCTACACCTTC
J: TRBJ1-2; D: .; size: .; V: TRBV19; CDR3: CASSMISGGNYGYTF; DNA: TGTGCCAGTAGTATGATTTCGGGGGGCAACTATGGCTACACCTTC
J: TRBJ1-4; D: .; size: .; V: TRBV19; CDR3: CASSNYGTNEKLFF; DNA: TGTGCCAGTTCCAATTACGGAACTAATGAAAAACTGTTTTTT
J: TRBJ2-3; D: TRBD2; size: .; V: TRBV30; CDR3: CAWSDSGGVQYF; DNA: TGTGCCTGGAGTGATAGCGGGGGAGTGCAGTATTTT
J: TRBJ1-1; D: .; size: .; V: TRBV19; CDR3: CASSIEGVAFF; DNA: TGTGCCAGTAGTATTGAGGGCGTAGCTTTCTTT
J: TRBJ1-1; D: .; size: .; V: TRBV6-5; CDR3: CASRVPTDYFTEAFF; DNA: TGTGCCAGCAGGGTCCCGACGGATTACTTCACTGAAGCTTTCTTT
J: TRBJ1-5; D: TRBD1; size: .; V: TRBV7-2; CDR3: CASSSGDSGQPQHF; DNA: TGTGCCAGCAGCTCAGGGGACAGTGGCCAGCCCCAGCATTTT
J: TRBJ2-1; D: .; size: .; V: TRBV5-4; CDR3: CASSWTGRENEQFF; DNA: TGTGCCAGCAGCTGGACGGGTCGAGAAAATGAGCAGTTCTTC
J: TRBJ1-1; D: TRBD1; size: .; V: TRBV20-1; CDR3: CSAPGTGMAFF; DNA: TGCAGTGCGCCGGGGACAGGGATGGCTTTCTTT
J: TRBJ1-2; D: .; size: .; V: TRBV4-1; CDR3: CASSTFAGATYGYTF; DNA: TGCGCCAGCAGCACCTTCGCCGGGGCCACCTATGGCTACACCTTC
J: TRBJ2-7; D: TRBD2; size: .; V: TRBV9; CDR3: CASSVAGGGGYEQYF; DNA: TGTGCCAGCAGCGTAGCCGGGGGGGGCGGCTACGAGCAGTACTTC
J: TRBJ2-3; D: .; size: once; V: TRBV5-1; CDR3: CASSSLRGLLDTQYF; DNA: TGCGCCAGCAGCTCTCTCCGGGGTCTGTTAGATACGCAGTATTTT
J: TRBJ2-7; D: TRBD2; size: few; V: TRBV5-4; CDR3: CASSPGLGSSEQYF; DNA: TGTGCCAGCAGCCCGGGACTAGGGTCCTCTGAGCAGTACTTC
J: TRBJ1-5; D: .; size: .; V: TRBV7-8; CDR3: CASSSTGNSNQPQHF; DNA: TGTGCCAGCAGCTCTACAGGGAATAGCAATCAGCCCCAGCATTTT
J: TRBJ1-6; D: .; size: .; V: TRBV11-2; CDR3: CASSLDPDIVPLHF; DNA: TGTGCCAGCAGCTTAGATCCGGATATTGTACCCCTCCACTTT
J: TRBJ1-4; D: .; size: .; V: TRBV12-5; CDR3: CASGLAGYSEKLFF; DNA: TGTGCTAGTGGTTTGGCAGGGTATAGTGAAAAACTGTTTTTT
J: TRBJ2-2; D: TRBD1; size: .; V: TRBV2; CDR3: CAKGQGVDTGELFF; DNA: TGTGCCAAGGGACAGGGGGTGGACACCGGGGAGCTGTTTTTT
J: TRBJ1-2; D: .; size: .; V: TRBV5-6; CDR3: CASSQKDGLYGYTF; DNA: TGTGCCAGCAGCCAAAAAGACGGACTCTATGGCTACACCTTC
J: TRBJ2-1; D: .; size: .; V: TRBV30; CDR3: CAWSPMETAYNEQFF; DNA: TGTGCCTGGAGTCCCATGGAGACAGCTTACAATGAGCAGTTCTTC
J: TRBJ1-1; D: TRBD1; size: .; V: TRBV6-1; CDR3: CASRIAGGLGTEAFF; DNA: TGTGCCAGCAGAATAGCAGGGGGGCTGGGGACTGAAGCTTTCTTT
J: TRBJ2-3; D: .; size: few; V: TRBV7-2; CDR3: CASSLTGSYTDTQYF; DNA: TGTGCCAGCAGCTTAACAGGGAGCTACACAGATACGCAGTATTTT
J: TRBJ2-1; D: TRBD2; size: .; V: TRBV10-3; CDR3: CAICPQRGPYNEQFF; DNA: TGTGCCATCTGTCCCCAGCGGGGGCCCTACAATGAGCAGTTCTTC
J: TRBJ1-1; D: .; size: .; V: TRBV7-9; CDR3: CASSPGWGTEAFF; DNA: TGTGCCAGCAGCCCCGGTTGGGGCACTGAAGCTTTCTTT